A selection of T cell receptor beta chains follows, all from one sample in a study of T-cell memory formation after mild COVID-19. MiXCR was run by TCRdb on the 5' RACE reads, yielding one entry per CDR3 protein. Of around 510,000 distinct CDR3 sequences in the sample, less than 25% were seen once. The sequenced sample consisted of PBMCs or a T cell subset sorted from them (not recorded which). These receptors were obtained from an adult woman who had mild COVID-19 (a few samples of this study predate the infection). Cell type and time point are not known. Both conserved end residues are part of each CDR3. The D gene is left open where the match is weak. Expanded clones are given a class, and other clones once, few, many or no size at all.

>TRBV3-1|-|TRBJ2-3|TRBD2
CASSRQGGRATDTQYF
TGTGCCAGCAGTCGACAAGGCGGGAGGGCGACAGATACGCAGTATTTT
>TRBV24-1|-|TRBJ1-2|-
CATSHTGYGYTF
TGTGCCACCAGCCACACCGGCTATGGCTACACCTTC
>TRBV6-5|-|TRBJ2-1|TRBD1
CASRQQGWRHINEQFF
TGTGCCAGCAGGCAACAGGGGTGGAGGCATATTAATGAGCAGTTCTTC
>TRBV7-9|few|TRBJ2-3|-
CASSWGKRLPSTDTQYF
TGTGCCAGCAGCTGGGGCAAGCGGCTACCCAGCACAGATACGCAGTATTTT
>TRBV25-1|once|TRBJ2-1|-
CASTLASRGSQFF
TGTGCCAGCACCCTCGCCTCCAGGGGCTCCCAGTTCTTC
>TRBV5-1|-|TRBJ1-2|-
CASSLNPGAGYTF
TGCGCCAGCAGCTTGAATCCAGGCGCGGGCTACACCTTC
>TRBV13|-|TRBJ1-4|TRBD1
CASSLAGQSNEKLFF
TGTGCCAGCAGCCTCGCGGGACAGAGTAATGAAAAACTGTTTTTT
>TRBV18|many|TRBJ2-2|-
CASSPGQNTGELFF
TGTGCCAGCAGTCCGGGACAGAACACCGGGGAGCTGTTTTTT
>TRBV18|few|TRBJ1-1|-
CASSGTRDTEAFF
TGTGCCAGCTCAGGTACCAGGGACACTGAAGCTTTCTTT
>TRBV7-2|-|TRBJ2-1|-
CASSLAPISYNEQFF
TGTGCCAGCAGCTTAGCACCTATCTCCTACAATGAGCAGTTCTTC
>TRBV2|-|TRBJ2-7|-
CASRLTGGAYEQYF
TGTGCCAGCAGGTTAACCGGCGGGGCTTACGAGCAGTACTTC
>TRBV6-2/TRBV6-3|few|TRBJ2-5|-
CASRPNRLQETQYF
TGTGCCAGCAGACCCAACCGGTTACAAGAGACCCAGTACTTC
>TRBV4-3|-|TRBJ2-1|TRBD2
CASSQDPGGSSYNEQFF
TGCGCCAGCAGCCAAGACCCCGGCGGGAGCTCCTACAATGAGCAGTTCTTC
>TRBV7-2|-|TRBJ2-7|-
CASSLESGLISYEQYF
TGTGCCAGCAGCTTAGAAAGCGGGCTTATTTCCTACGAGCAGTACTTC
>TRBV5-1|-|TRBJ2-5|TRBD1
CATNPGQGAQETQYF
TGCGCCACCAATCCGGGACAGGGGGCGCAGGAGACCCAGTACTTC
>TRBV12-3/TRBV12-4|few|TRBJ1-2|-
CASSAQTNYGYTF
TGTGCCAGCAGCGCACAAACTAACTATGGCTACACCTTC
>TRBV28|-|TRBJ1-2|-
CASSPALSRGYGYTF
TGTGCCAGCAGTCCCGCGCTAAGCCGGGGTTATGGCTACACCTTC
>TRBV7-2|few|TRBJ2-1|TRBD2
CASSLLASGGYNEQFF
TGTGCCAGCAGCTTACTGGCTAGCGGGGGGTACAATGAGCAGTTCTTC
>TRBV7-6|few|TRBJ2-1|-
CASSLQSGGHNEQFF
TGTGCCAGCAGCTTACAATCGGGGGGCCACAATGAGCAGTTCTTC
>TRBV20-1|-|TRBJ1-1|-
CSPKGQSNTEAFF
TGCAGTCCGAAAGGGCAGAGTAACACTGAAGCTTTCTTT
>TRBV24-1|few|TRBJ2-1|-
CATSDWEGQGPNNEQFF
TGTGCCACCAGTGATTGGGAGGGTCAGGGGCCGAACAATGAGCAGTTCTTC
>TRBV12-3/TRBV12-4|-|TRBJ2-7|-
CASSLAGVLPDYEQYF
TGTGCCAGCAGTTTAGCAGGGGTCCTACCCGATTACGAGCAGTACTTC
>TRBV12-3/TRBV12-4|-|TRBJ1-1|TRBD1
CASRDRQTLNTEAFF
TGTGCCAGCAGGGACAGGCAGACTTTGAACACTGAAGCTTTCTTT
>TRBV6-6|-|TRBJ1-2|-
CASSYTPWEYGYTF
TGTGCCAGCAGTTACACCCCCTGGGAATATGGCTACACCTTC
>TRBV2|-|TRBJ1-5|TRBD1
CASGTGGGNQPQHF
TGTGCCAGCGGGACAGGGGGAGGCAATCAGCCCCAGCATTTT
>TRBV4-1|-|TRBJ2-7|-
CASSQDPGTEQYF
TGCGCCAGCAGCCAAGATCCGGGGACCGAGCAGTACTTC
>TRBV7-8|few|TRBJ2-1|TRBD2
CASSLARGSGSQFF
TGTGCCAGCAGCTTAGCTCGGGGTAGCGGGAGTCAGTTCTTC
>TRBV6-5|-|TRBJ2-2|-
CASRELYAGDTGELFF
TGTGCCAGCAGGGAACTTTATGCAGGGGACACCGGGGAGCTGTTTTTT
>TRBV20-1|-|TRBJ2-7|-
CSARDPRRLVPYEQYF
TGCAGTGCTAGAGATCCTCGGCGACTGGTACCCTACGAGCAGTACTTC
>TRBV12-3/TRBV12-4|few|TRBJ2-2|-
CASSFGPHTGELFF
TGTGCCAGCAGTTTTGGGCCCCACACCGGGGAGCTGTTTTTT
>TRBV29-1|few|TRBJ2-1|-
CSVVPTGGQVEQFF
TGCAGCGTTGTGCCGACTGGGGGTCAGGTCGAGCAGTTCTTC
>TRBV7-9|once|TRBJ2-5|-
CASSRSRGFRETQYF
TGTGCCAGCAGTCGAAGCAGGGGATTCAGAGAGACCCAGTACTTC
>TRBV11-1|-|TRBJ1-1|TRBD1
CASSWGTGNTEAFF
TGTGCCAGCAGCTGGGGGACAGGGAACACTGAAGCTTTCTTT
>TRBV12-3/TRBV12-4|-|TRBJ2-3|TRBD2
CASKLAGGITDTQYF
TGTGCCAGCAAACTAGCGGGGGGGATCACAGATACGCAGTATTTT
>TRBV20-1|many|TRBJ2-5|-
CSARDGRSNQETQYF
TGCAGTGCTAGAGATGGGCGAAGTAATCAGGAGACCCAGTACTTC
>TRBV4-3|few|TRBJ2-7|TRBD2
CASSQNSGQTYEQYF
TGCGCCAGCAGCCAAAATAGCGGGCAGACCTACGAGCAGTACTTC
>TRBV14|-|TRBJ2-4|TRBD1
CASSPQGVGIQYF
TGTGCCAGCAGCCCGCAGGGGGTCGGCATTCAGTACTTC
>TRBV9|few|TRBJ2-2|TRBD1
CASSLEGGANTGELFF
TGTGCCAGCAGCCTCGAAGGGGGCGCGAACACCGGGGAGCTGTTTTTT
>TRBV25-1|few|TRBJ2-5|TRBD2
CASSIAGAEETQYF
TGTGCCAGCAGTATAGCGGGGGCAGAAGAGACCCAGTACTTC
>TRBV27|-|TRBJ2-7|-
CASSPWGRDVWEQYF
TGTGCCAGCAGTCCTTGGGGCAGGGACGTCTGGGAGCAGTACTTC
>TRBV4-1|-|TRBJ2-2|TRBD1
CASSQPGTGAGELFF
TGCGCCAGCAGCCAACCTGGGACAGGGGCCGGGGAGCTGTTTTTT
>TRBV5-5|-|TRBJ2-1|-
CASIQGRTYNEQFF
TGTGCCAGCATCCAGGGGCGTACCTACAATGAGCAGTTCTTC
>TRBV9|few|TRBJ2-1|TRBD2
CASSVESGRAGMNNEQFF
TGTGCCAGCAGCGTAGAGAGCGGTCGAGCGGGAATGAACAATGAGCAGTTCTTC
>TRBV3-1|few|TRBJ2-2|-
CASETRGHIVPELFF
TGTGCCAGTGAGACGAGGGGACACATCGTTCCGGAGCTGTTTTTT
>TRBV20-1|-|TRBJ2-7|-
CSAKTAFNSYEQYF
TGCAGTGCTAAGACAGCATTTAACTCCTACGAGCAGTACTTC
>TRBV24-1|-|TRBJ2-7|-
CATSRGGIAYEQYF
TGTGCCACCAGTCGGGGCGGGATCGCCTACGAGCAGTACTTC
>TRBV18|once|TRBJ2-7|TRBD2
CASSLTLAGEGEQYF
TGTGCCAGCTCCCTAACGTTGGCGGGAGAAGGCGAGCAGTACTTC
>TRBV6-6|-|TRBJ1-5|TRBD1
CASSPAAGQAQQPQHF
TGTGCCAGCAGTCCCGCCGCCGGACAGGCCCAACAGCCCCAGCATTTT
>TRBV15|-|TRBJ2-2|TRBD1
CATSPDRVHHTGELFF
TGTGCCACCAGCCCGGACAGGGTGCATCACACCGGGGAGCTGTTTTTT